This T cell receptor (beta chain) is drawn from a study of vaccination effects on CD4 cells after COVID-19. Here immunoSEQ multiplex PCR was the method, and the copy in TCRdb shows in-frame clones only, minus some. The table lists approximately 61,000 clones, more than 70% of them singletons. This clone has more than one count but fewer than ten. The antigen is undetermined. This CDR3 contains 15 residues. The V gene lost 4 bases and the J gene lost 1 base, with 13 bases spanning the gap. CDR1 and CDR2 (germline): MNHEY, SVGEGT. Before any sequencing was done, the ViraFEST assay used viral peptide pools to expand antigen-specific CD4+ T cells. Researchers isolated CD4+ T cells once about 11 days of culture had elapsed. The vaccine given was either BNT162b2 or mRNA-1273, in two doses. Recipients of the vaccine had no prior SARS-CoV-2 infection and negative nucleocapsid antibodies. Cells had half their medium changed to IL-2 medium on days 3 and 7.

The starting material was CD4+ T cells from PBMCs cultured with HCoV-229E spike peptides, obtained after COVID-19 vaccination. The receptor's source is a human donor who received a COVID-19 vaccine. The J gene is TRBJ1-2, the V gene TRBV6-2 or TRBV6-3; D not resolved. CDR3 residues: CASSSRGSLNYGYTF. The CDR3 DNA reads TGTGCCAGCAGTTCACGAGGAAGTCTTAACTATGGCTACACCTTC.